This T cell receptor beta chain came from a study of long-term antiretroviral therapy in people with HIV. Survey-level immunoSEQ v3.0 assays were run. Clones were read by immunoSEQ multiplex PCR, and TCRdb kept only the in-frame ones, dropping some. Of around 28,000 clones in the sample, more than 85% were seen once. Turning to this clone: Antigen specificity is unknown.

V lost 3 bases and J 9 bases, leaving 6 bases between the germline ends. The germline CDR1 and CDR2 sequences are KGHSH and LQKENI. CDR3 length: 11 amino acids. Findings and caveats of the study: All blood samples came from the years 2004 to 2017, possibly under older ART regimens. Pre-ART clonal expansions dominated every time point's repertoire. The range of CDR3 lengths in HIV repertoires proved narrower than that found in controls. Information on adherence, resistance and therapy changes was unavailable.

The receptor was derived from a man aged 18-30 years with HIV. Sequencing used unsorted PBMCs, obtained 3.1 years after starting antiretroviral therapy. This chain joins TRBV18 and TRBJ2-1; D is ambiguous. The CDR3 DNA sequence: TGTGCCAGCTCACCCGGCGTTGAGCAGTTCTTC. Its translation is CASSPGVEQFF.